The next 2 T cell receptor beta chains were all read from a single sample in a study of blood T cells in healthy people across ages. Primers used in a second PCR of roughly 7 to 12 cycles were a sample-barcoded 5' primer and a J-beta primer mix. MiXCR was run by TCRdb on the 5' RACE reads, yielding one entry per CDR3 protein. Here the sample spans 600,000 to 900,000 distinct CDR3 sequences, around 25% being singletons. The sample also formed part of further work on T cells of mothers and their children.

Sequences were obtained from blood. The receptors were sampled from a boy younger than 18 in good health.

The chain is built from TRBV7-9 and TRBJ2-7; D is perhaps TRBD1 (5 bases). CDR1 is SEHNR and CDR2 is FQNEAQ in the germline V gene (reference sequence). The V and J ends lost 4 bases and 3 bases respectively, with 16 bases between them. This CDR3 has 15 amino acids. CDR3 coding DNA: TGTGCCAGCAGCTCCGTAACAGGTTCGGACTACGAGCAGTACTTC. Translation: CASSSVTGSDYEQYF.

This clonotype has more than one count but fewer than ten. The chain employs TRBV29-1 and TRBJ2-3; either TRBD1 or TRBD2 may fit D (6 bases each). The CDR3 loop spans 14 amino acids. The V gene's germline CDR1 is SQVTM and CDR2 ANQGSEA. The CDR3 DNA reads TGCGGGGGGCTTTCACTCCGGGGCACAGATACGCAGTATTTT. This sequence encodes CGGLSLRGTDTQYF.